This T cell receptor beta chain came from a study of T cell repertoires in cytomegalovirus infection. Study as a whole: As its CMV epitopes, the study selected recently identified HLA-C-restricted and well-studied HLA-B-restricted targets. A matching HLA type, together with CMV infection, was signaled by public TCR beta signatures.

Study observations and caveats: Dominant in the ex vivo response were TCR beta clonotypes restricted by HLA-C and specific for CMV.

MiXCR, run by TCRdb on the reads, gives a single entry per CDR3 protein. The sample lists around 430,000 distinct CDR3 sequences, roughly 42% occurring once. The ends lost 3 bases at V and 0 bases at J; junction bases unmatched: 5. The CDR3 has 15 amino acids. Germline CDR1 SGHVS, CDR2 FQNEAQ. As regards this clonotype: What it binds is not known.

The chain uses TRBV7-8 and TRBJ2-7, with 7 nucleotides matching TRBD1. The sequenced sample was cultured PBMCs, obtained from culture after CMV antigen stimulation. The receptor was derived from a human donor in good health (CMV status not recorded). Some clones in this sample may be carry-over from other donors' samples. The DNA of the CDR3 is TGTGCCAGCAGCTTTGGACAGGTCTACTCCTACGAGCAGTACTTC. Amino acids: CASSFGQVYSYEQYF.